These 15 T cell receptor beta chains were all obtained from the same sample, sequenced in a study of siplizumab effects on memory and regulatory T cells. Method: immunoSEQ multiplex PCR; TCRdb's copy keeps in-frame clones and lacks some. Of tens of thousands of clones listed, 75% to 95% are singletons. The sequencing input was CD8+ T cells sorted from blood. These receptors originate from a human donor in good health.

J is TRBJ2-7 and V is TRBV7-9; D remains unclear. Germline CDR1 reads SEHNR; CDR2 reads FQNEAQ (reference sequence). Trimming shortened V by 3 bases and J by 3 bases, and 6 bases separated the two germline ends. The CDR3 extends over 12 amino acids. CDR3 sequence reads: CASSFDGYEQYF. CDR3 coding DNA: TGTGCCAGCAGCTTTGACGGCTACGAGCAGTACTTC.

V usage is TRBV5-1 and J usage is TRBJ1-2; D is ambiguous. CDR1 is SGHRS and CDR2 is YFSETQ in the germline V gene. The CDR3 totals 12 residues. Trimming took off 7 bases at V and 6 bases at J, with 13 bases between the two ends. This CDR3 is CASSEGTDGYTF. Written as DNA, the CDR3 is TGCGCCAGCTCCGAGGGCACAGATGGCTACACCTTC.

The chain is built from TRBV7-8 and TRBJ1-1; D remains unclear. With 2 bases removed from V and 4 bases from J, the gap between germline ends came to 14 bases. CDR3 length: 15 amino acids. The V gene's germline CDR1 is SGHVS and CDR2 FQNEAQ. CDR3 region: CASSLTRGLGTEAFF. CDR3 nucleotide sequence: TGTGCCAGCAGCTTAACGAGAGGACTTGGCACTGAAGCTTTCTTT.

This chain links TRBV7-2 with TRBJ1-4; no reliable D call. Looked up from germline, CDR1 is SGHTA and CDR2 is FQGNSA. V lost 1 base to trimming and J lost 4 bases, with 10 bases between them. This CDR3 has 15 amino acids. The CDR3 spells CASSLEEGLNEKLFF. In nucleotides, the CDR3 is TGTGCCAGCAGCTTAGAAGAAGGCCTTAATGAAAAACTGTTTTTT.

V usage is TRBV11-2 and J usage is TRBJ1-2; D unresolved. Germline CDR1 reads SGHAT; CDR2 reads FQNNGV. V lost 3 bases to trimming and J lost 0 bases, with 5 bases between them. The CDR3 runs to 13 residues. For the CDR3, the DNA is TGTGCCAGCAGCTTTGGCACTAACTATGGCTACACCTTC. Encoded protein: CASSFGTNYGYTF.

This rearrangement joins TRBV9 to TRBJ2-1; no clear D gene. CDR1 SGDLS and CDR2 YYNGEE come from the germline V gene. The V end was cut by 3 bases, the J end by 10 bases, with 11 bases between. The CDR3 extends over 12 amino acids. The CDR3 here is CASSEPDGEQFF. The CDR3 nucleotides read TGTGCCAGCAGCGAGCCTGACGGCGAGCAGTTCTTC.

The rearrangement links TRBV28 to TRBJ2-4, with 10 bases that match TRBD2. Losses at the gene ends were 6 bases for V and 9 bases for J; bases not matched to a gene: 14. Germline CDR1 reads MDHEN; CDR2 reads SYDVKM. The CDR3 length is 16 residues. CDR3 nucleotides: TGTGCCAGCAGCTCTAAGCGGGAGGGCCGTTATAGCATTCAGTACTTC. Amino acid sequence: CASSSKREGRYSIQYF. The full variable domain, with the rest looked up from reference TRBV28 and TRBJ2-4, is DVKVTQSSRYLVKRTGEKVFLECVQDMDHENMFWYRQDPGLGLRLIYFSYDVKMKEKGDIPEGYSVSREKKERFSLILESASTNQTSMYLCASSSKREGRYSIQYFGAGTRLSVL.

As DNA, the CDR3 is TGTGCCAGTAGTATCCTAGGACAACATTCTGAAGCTTTCTTT. Its protein product is CASSILGQHSEAFF. The rearrangement links TRBV19 to TRBJ1-1, with a tentative D call TRBD1 (5 bases). The V gene lost 3 bases and the J gene lost 6 bases, with 14 bases spanning the gap. The CDR3 consists of 14 residues. Germline CDR1 is LNHDA and CDR2 is SQIVND (reference sequence).

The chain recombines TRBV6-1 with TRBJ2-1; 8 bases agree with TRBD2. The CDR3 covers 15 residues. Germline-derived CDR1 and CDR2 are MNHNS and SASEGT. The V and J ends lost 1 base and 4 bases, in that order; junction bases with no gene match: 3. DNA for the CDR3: TGTGCCAGCAGTGAAGAGCGGGGGACTTACAATGAGCAGTTCTTC. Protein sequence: CASSEERGTYNEQFF.

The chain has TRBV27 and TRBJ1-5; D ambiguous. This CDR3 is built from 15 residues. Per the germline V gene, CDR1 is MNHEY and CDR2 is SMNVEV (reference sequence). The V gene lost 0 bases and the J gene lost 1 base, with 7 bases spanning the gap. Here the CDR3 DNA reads TGTGCCAGCAGTTTATCGGTCGGAAGCAATCAGCCCCAGCATTTT. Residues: CASSLSVGSNQPQHF.

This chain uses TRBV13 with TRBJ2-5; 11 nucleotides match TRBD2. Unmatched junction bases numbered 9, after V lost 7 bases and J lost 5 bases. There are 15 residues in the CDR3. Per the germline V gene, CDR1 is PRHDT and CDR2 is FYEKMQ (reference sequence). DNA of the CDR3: TGTGCCAGCACCTCTAGCGGGGGGAGCCTGGAGACCCAGTACTTC. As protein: CASTSSGGSLETQYF.

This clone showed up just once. The CDR3 spells CASSQSGSPVAQETQYF. The CDR3 bases are TGCGCCAGCAGCCAGTCCGGGTCACCAGTTGCCCAAGAGACCCAGTACTTC. This chain links TRBV4-1 with TRBJ2-5; no reliable D call. Trimming removed 3 bases from V and 1 base from J, with 18 bases in between. This CDR3 is 17 amino acids long. The V gene's germline CDR1 is MGHRA and CDR2 YSYEKL.

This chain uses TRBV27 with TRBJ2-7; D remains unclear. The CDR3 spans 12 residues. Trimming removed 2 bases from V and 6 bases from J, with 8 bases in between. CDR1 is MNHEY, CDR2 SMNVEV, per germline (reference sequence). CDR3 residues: CASSLRGVEQYF. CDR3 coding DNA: TGTGCCAGCAGTTTACGTGGGGTCGAGCAGTACTTC.

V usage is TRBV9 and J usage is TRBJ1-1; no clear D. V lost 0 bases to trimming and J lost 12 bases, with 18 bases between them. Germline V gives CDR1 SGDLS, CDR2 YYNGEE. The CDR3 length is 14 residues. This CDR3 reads CASSVEGATDPPFF. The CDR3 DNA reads TGTGCCAGCAGCGTAGAGGGTGCCACCGATCCACCTTTCTTT.

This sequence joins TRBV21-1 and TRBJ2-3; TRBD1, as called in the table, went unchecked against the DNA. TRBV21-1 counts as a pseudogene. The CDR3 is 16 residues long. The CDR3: CASSPRDIPVTDTQYF. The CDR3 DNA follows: TGTGCCAGCAGCCCACGGGACATCCCTGTCACAGATACGCAGTATTTT.